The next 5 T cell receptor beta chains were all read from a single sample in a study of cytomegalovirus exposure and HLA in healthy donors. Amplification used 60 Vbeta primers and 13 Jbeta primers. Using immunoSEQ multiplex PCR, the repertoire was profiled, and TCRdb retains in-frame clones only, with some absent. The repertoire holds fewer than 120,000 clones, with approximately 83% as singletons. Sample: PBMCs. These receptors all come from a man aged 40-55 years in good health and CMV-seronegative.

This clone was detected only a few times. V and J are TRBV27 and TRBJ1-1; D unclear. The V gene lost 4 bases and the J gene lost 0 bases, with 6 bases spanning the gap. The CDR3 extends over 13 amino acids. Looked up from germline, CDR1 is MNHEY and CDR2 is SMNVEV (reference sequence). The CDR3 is CASSSRMNTEAFF. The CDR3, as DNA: TGTGCCAGCAGTTCCAGGATGAACACTGAAGCTTTCTTT.

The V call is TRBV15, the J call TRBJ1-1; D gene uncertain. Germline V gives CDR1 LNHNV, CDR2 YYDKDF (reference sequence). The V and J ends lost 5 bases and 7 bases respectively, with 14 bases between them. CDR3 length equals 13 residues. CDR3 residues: CATSDTVFGEAFF. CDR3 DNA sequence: TGTGCCACCAGCGATACAGTGTTTGGTGAAGCTTTCTTT.

The CDR3 DNA follows: TGTGCCAGTAAGGGACTAGTATTAGGCAATGAGCAGTTCTTC. This translates into CASKGLVLGNEQFF. The chain recombines TRBV19 with TRBJ2-1; 8 positions match TRBD2. V lost 7 bases, J lost 6 bases, and 8 bases stayed unmatched. This CDR3 is 14 amino acids long. Germline CDR1 reads LNHDA; CDR2 reads SQIVND (reference sequence).

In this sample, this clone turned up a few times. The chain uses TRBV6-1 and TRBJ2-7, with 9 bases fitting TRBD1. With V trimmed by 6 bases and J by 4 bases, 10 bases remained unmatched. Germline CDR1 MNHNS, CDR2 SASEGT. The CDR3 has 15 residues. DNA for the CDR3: TGTGCCAGCAGGGCACCGGGACAGGGAACGTACGAGCAGTACTTC. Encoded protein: CASRAPGQGTYEQYF.

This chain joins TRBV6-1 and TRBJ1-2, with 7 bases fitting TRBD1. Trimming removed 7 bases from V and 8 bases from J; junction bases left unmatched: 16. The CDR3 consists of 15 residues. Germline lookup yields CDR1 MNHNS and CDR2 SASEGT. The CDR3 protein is CASTRGGATLEGYTF. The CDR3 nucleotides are TGTGCCAGCACCCGAGGGGGCGCAACCCTAGAAGGCTACACCTTC.